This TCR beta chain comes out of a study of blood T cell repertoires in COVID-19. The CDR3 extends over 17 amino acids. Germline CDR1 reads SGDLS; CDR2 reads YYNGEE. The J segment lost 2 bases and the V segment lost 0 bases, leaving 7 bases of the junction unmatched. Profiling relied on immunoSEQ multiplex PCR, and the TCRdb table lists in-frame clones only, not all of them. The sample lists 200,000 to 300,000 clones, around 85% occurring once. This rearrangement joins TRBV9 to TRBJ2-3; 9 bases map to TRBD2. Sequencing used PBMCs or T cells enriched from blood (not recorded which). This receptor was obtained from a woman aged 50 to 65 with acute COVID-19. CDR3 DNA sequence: TGTGCCAGCAGCGTAGCAGTGCTAGCGGGGAACACAGATACGCAGTATTTT. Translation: CASSVAVLAGNTDTQYF.